The sequence of this T cell receptor (beta chain) was determined in a study of CD4+ T cells in melanoma. This clone appeared once. This table comes from immunoSEQ multiplex PCR, and its TCRdb copy is limited to in-frame clones, with some not included. The sample records about 50,000 clones, nearly 90% being singletons. Germline CDR1 is SGHTA and CDR2 is FQGTGA. The CDR3 runs to 15 residues. Trimming shortened V by 3 bases and J by 6 bases, and 17 bases separated the two germline ends. The V call is TRBV7-3, the J call TRBJ1-2; TRBD1 is a possible D gene (6 bases). The TCR was taken from a human donor with melanoma. Input material: peripheral blood. This CDR3 is CASSLGGGASDGYTF. CDR3 sequence (DNA): TGTGCCAGCAGCTTGGGAGGGGGGGCGTCAGATGGCTACACCTTC.